Sequencing of this T cell receptor (beta chain) was carried out in a study of radiation and T cells in renal cell carcinoma. General study results and limits: In blood, top tumor clones expanded by 2 weeks, shrinking by 4. Without pretreatment biopsies, baseline tumor clonotype presence was undetermined.

TCRdb's table, derived via immunoSEQ multiplex PCR, lists solely in-frame clones and lacks some. The sample lists 150,000 to 160,000 clones, about 87% occurring once. The V and J ends lost 4 bases and 0 bases respectively, with 11 bases between them. Germline-derived CDR1 and CDR2 are SGHNT and YYREEE (reference sequence). This CDR3 region has 15 residues. To note about this clone: Its antigen is not identified.

Sample time point: blood 2 weeks post-SBRT. Described treatment: 15 Gy SBRT to primary tumor, nephrectomy 4 weeks later. Radiation-treated patients gave blood at baseline, week 2 and week 4. The patient's renal cell carcinoma had clear cell pathology. The V call is TRBV5-4, the J call TRBJ1-3, with a tentative D call TRBD1 (5 bases). The material sequenced was blood, taken from a patient whose treatment included radiotherapy and nephrectomy. The TCR originated in a woman aged 45-65 years with renal cell carcinoma. The CDR3 DNA reads as TGTGCCAGCAGCCCGGGACGGTCCTCTGGAAACACCATATATTTT. As protein: CASSPGRSSGNTIYF.